The clone carrying this TCR beta chain was detected only once. The record originates from a study of control samples from healthy donors and cancer patients. Germline V gene data show CDR1 as MGHDK and CDR2 as SYGVNS. J was trimmed by 0 bases and V by 4 bases; bases with no gene match: 2. There are 16 residues in the CDR3. The data were produced by immunoSEQ multiplex PCR, yet TCRdb's version contains in-frame clones alone and is incomplete. The sample has around 200,000 clones, 80% to 95% seen once. The clonotype comes from a man in his late teens or twenties in good health. The sample was blood. The chain combines TRBV25-1 with TRBJ2-6; 8 bases line up with TRBD1. The CDR3 region is CASSGDRSSGANVLTF. CDR3 coding DNA: TGTGCCAGCAGTGGGGACAGGAGCTCTGGGGCCAACGTCCTGACTTTC.